This T cell receptor beta chain originates from a study of shared clonotypes between healthy human individuals. Produced via immunoSEQ multiplex PCR; TCRdb's table is partial and in-frame only. The table lists approximately 2.1 million clones, 85% to 95% of them singletons. In the case of this clone: Its antigen remains unknown. Other DNA sequences in the same sample also yield this CDR3.

The CDR3 covers 14 residues. The germline V gene has CDR1 GTSNPN and CDR2 SVGIG (reference sequence). Germline trimming cut 5 bases from V and 8 bases from J; bases unmatched to any gene: 5. Study conclusions and caveats: Estimated richness values were generally larger in naive subsets than in memory subsets.

The chain has TRBV30 and TRBJ1-6, with 11 positions matching TRBD1. This TCR derives from a young man in good health. Some clones in this sample may be carry-over from other donors' samples. Source material: naive CD4+ T cells from PBMCs. Subset here: CD45RA+ positively selected. CDR3 nucleotides: TGTGCCTGGTCCCGGGACAGGGGGTATTCACCCCTCCACTTT. Protein sequence: CAWSRDRGYSPLHF. The whole variable domain, remainder taken from reference TRBV30 and TRBJ1-6, is SQTIHQWPATLVQPVGSPLSLECTVEGTSNPNLYWYRQAAGRGLQLLFYSVGIGQISSEVPQNLSASRPQDRQFILSSKKLLLSDSGFYLCAWSRDRGYSPLHFGNGTRLTVT.